This T cell receptor beta chain was recovered during a study of T cells in Graves' hyperthyroidism and ophthalmopathy. The study, taken as a whole, reports: A 13 V-J model separated ophthalmopathy from stable hyperthyroidism.

V shed 2 bases and J 2 bases; nucleotides not matched to a gene: 5. Germline V CDR1 and CDR2: MNHNS, SASEGT. The CDR3 extends over 15 amino acids. This clonotype came up many times. The antigen is not known. Patients aged 18 to 65 had newly diagnosed hyperthyroidism that had lasted under 2 months. Researchers amplified the TCR beta CDR3 regions from RNA transcripts. Primed by the HTBI set, a first-round RT-PCR was run on the TCR CDR3. From the multiplex PCR reads, TCRdb called clonotypes with MiXCR, one entry per CDR3 protein. The table shows around 350,000 distinct CDR3 sequences, with approximately 19% occurring only once.

The specimen sequenced was blood. The chain joins TRBV6-1 to TRBJ2-7; 8 nucleotides align to TRBD2. The TCR comes from a woman aged 18-30 years with Graves' hyperthyroidism. The CDR3 DNA reads TGTGCCAGCAGTGAACAAGCGGGGGTCGCCTACGAGCAGTACTTC. Translation: CASSEQAGVAYEQYF.